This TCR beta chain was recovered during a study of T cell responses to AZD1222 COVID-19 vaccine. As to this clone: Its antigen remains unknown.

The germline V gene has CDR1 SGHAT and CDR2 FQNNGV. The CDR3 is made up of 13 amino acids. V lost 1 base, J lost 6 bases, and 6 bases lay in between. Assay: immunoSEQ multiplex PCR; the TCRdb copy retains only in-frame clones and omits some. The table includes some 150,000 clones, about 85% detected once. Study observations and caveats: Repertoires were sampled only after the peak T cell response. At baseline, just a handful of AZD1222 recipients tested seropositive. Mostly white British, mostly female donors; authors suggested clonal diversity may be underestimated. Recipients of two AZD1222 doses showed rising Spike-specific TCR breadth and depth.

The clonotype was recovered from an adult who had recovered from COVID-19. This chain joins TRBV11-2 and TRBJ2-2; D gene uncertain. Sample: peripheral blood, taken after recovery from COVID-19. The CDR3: CASSLVGAGELFF. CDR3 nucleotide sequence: TGTGCCAGCAGCTTAGTTGGGGCCGGGGAGCTGTTTTTT.